The 30 T cell receptor beta chains given below trace back to one sample, sequenced in a study of T cell responses to AZD1222 COVID-19 vaccine. The method was immunoSEQ multiplex PCR; TCRdb's version includes in-frame clones alone and lacks a portion of them. The sample includes under 150,000 clones, about 90% seen only once; the top ten take more than 1.5%. Sequencing was performed on peripheral blood, taken 28 days after the second AZD1222 dose. These receptors came from an adult who received the AZD1222 COVID-19 vaccine.

This clone was observed a single time. This chain joins TRBV2 and TRBJ2-2, with D unclear. CDR1 and CDR2 from the germline V gene are SNHLY and FYNNEI. The CDR3 has 16 amino acids. Trimming shortened V by 7 bases and J by 4 bases, and 19 bases separated the two germline ends. The CDR3 DNA is TGTGCCAGCACTATTAAAAACCGAACAATCACCGGGGAGCTGTTTTTT. Translating gives CASTIKNRTITGELFF.

V and J are TRBV30 and TRBJ2-3; D is uncertain. This CDR3 region has 14 residues. V lost 0 bases to trimming and J lost 0 bases, with 7 bases between them. Germline V gene data show CDR1 as GTSNPN and CDR2 as SVGIG (reference sequence). The chain's CDR3 is CAWSVKGSTDTQYF. In nucleotides, the CDR3 is TGTGCCTGGAGTGTAAAGGGAAGCACAGATACGCAGTATTTT. The full variable domain, in which reference TRBV30 and TRBJ2-3 provide the parts outside the CDR3, is SQTIHQWPATLVQPVGSPLSLECTVEGTSNPNLYWYRQAAGRGLQLLFYSVGIGQISSEVPQNLSASRPQDRQFILSSKKLLLSDSGFYLCAWSVKGSTDTQYFGPGTRLTVL.

The V gene is TRBV4-2, the J gene TRBJ2-1, with D perhaps matching TRBD1 (6 bases). The V and J ends lost 0 bases and 6 bases respectively, with 9 bases between them. Germline V lookup: CDR1 LGHNA, CDR2 YNFKEQ. This CDR3 has 14 amino acids. CDR3 sequence: CASSQEGRGNEQFF. As DNA, the CDR3 is TGTGCCAGCAGCCAAGAAGGCAGGGGCAATGAGCAGTTCTTC.

This clone has a handful of counts. The genes are TRBV30 and TRBJ2-1; TRBD2 is a possible D gene (5 bases). The CDR3 contains 11 residues. The germline V gene encodes CDR1 GTSNPN and CDR2 SVGIG (reference sequence). V lost 5 bases to trimming and J lost 4 bases, with 6 bases between them. The CDR3 DNA reads TGTGCCTGGCGAGGGTACAATGAGCAGTTCTTC. Protein sequence: CAWRGYNEQFF.

The V and J genes are TRBV7-2 and TRBJ2-7, with D possibly matching TRBD1 (5 bases). Trimming pared 1 base from V and 3 bases from J, leaving 10 bases between. Looked up from germline, CDR1 is SGHTA and CDR2 is FQGNSA. The CDR3 loop spans 14 amino acids. CDR3 protein: CASSLGATDYEQYF. CDR3 DNA: TGTGCCAGCAGCTTAGGCGCGACAGACTACGAGCAGTACTTC.

This CDR3 reads CASSSGQGTDQPQHF. The DNA of the CDR3 is TGTGCCAGCAGCTCCGGACAGGGTACCGATCAGCCCCAGCATTTT. This sequence joins TRBV7-8 and TRBJ1-5, with 8 positions matching TRBD1. V dropped 4 bases and J dropped 5; count of bases not matched to a gene: 7. The length of the CDR3 is 15 residues. Germline V gives CDR1 SGHVS, CDR2 FQNEAQ.

The chain employs TRBV7-9 and TRBJ2-4, with TRBD2 identical over 8 bases. V was clipped by 4 bases and J by 8 bases; unmatched bases: 10. The CDR3 sequence is 15 residues long. Looked up from germline, CDR1 is SEHNR and CDR2 is FQNEAQ (reference sequence). Here the CDR3 reads CASSSQRESLHIQYF. The CDR3 nucleotides read TGTGCCAGCAGCTCACAGCGGGAGTCCCTTCACATTCAGTACTTC.

The rearrangement joins TRBV5-1 to TRBJ2-7, with 7 bases matching TRBD1. The ends lost 4 bases at V and 0 bases at J; junction bases unmatched: 10. Germline V lookup: CDR1 SGHRS, CDR2 YFSETQ. The CDR3 length is 16 residues. For the CDR3, the DNA is TGCGCCAGCAGCGCGAAACAGGGGTCCCTCTCCTACGAGCAGTACTTC. Translated, it gives CASSAKQGSLSYEQYF.

The chain uses TRBV7-3 and TRBJ2-7; TRBD2 matches at 7 bases. The CDR3 sequence is 14 residues long. V shed 4 bases, J shed 0 bases, and the junction held 3 bases outside the gene matches. From germline, CDR1 is SGHTA and CDR2 FQGTGA. As DNA, the CDR3 is TGTGCCAGCAGCTCCACGGGGGGCTCCTACGAGCAGTACTTC. This gives the protein CASSSTGGSYEQYF.

The chain joins TRBV5-4 to TRBJ1-1; D gene ambiguous. V was clipped by 3 bases and J by 11 bases, with 17 bases between them. The CDR3 spans 13 residues. From germline, CDR1 is SGHNT and CDR2 YYREEE (reference sequence). CDR3 in amino acids: CASSSQDSTPAFF. The CDR3 DNA is TGTGCCAGCAGCTCCCAGGACTCTACGCCGGCTTTCTTT.

V gene TRBV19 combines with J gene TRBJ1-4; no clear D. Trimming removed 8 bases at V and 7 bases at J, with 17 bases between. Germline CDR1 LNHDA, CDR2 SQIVND (reference sequence). The length of the CDR3 is 14 residues. The CDR3 nucleotides are TGTGCCAGTGGTAAACTCCCGATACGTGAAAAACTGTTTTTT. Protein sequence: CASGKLPIREKLFF.

CDR3 DNA sequence: TGCGCCAGCAGCTTGGGACTAGCGGGAGGCGAGCAGTACTTC. Amino acid sequence: CASSLGLAGGEQYF. The chain couples TRBV5-1 to TRBJ2-7; 13 bases are a match to TRBD2. Germline assignment: CDR1 SGHRS and CDR2 YFSETQ. The CDR3 is 14 amino acids. The ends lost 0 bases at V and 6 bases at J; junction bases unmatched: 0.

For the CDR3, the DNA is TGTGCCAGCGGCCTAGCGGGGTTGAACACCGGGGAGCTGTTTTTT. This gives the protein CASGLAGLNTGELFF. The genes are TRBV28 and TRBJ2-2, with 9 bases identical to TRBD2. The V and J ends lost 8 bases and 1 base, in that order; junction bases with no gene match: 5. Looked up from germline, CDR1 is MDHEN and CDR2 is SYDVKM. There are 15 residues in the CDR3.

In its sample, this clone was seen once. This chain links TRBV6-4 with TRBJ2-1; 9 positions match TRBD1. The V gene's germline CDR1 is MRHNA and CDR2 SNTAGT. The junction had 12 bases not matched to a gene; V was cut back by 9 bases and J by 3 bases. This CDR3 has 16 amino acids. CDR3 in amino acids: CASSRGQGAFYNEQFF. CDR3 DNA sequence: TGTGCCAGTTCAAGGGGACAGGGCGCCTTCTACAATGAGCAGTTCTTC.

This chain joins TRBV7-9 and TRBJ1-2; tentative D call: TRBD1 (6 bases). The germline V gene has CDR1 SEHNR and CDR2 FQNEAQ (reference sequence). CDR3 length equals 13 residues. Trimming took off 3 bases at V and 3 bases at J, with 8 bases between the two ends. The CDR3 DNA reads as TGTGCCAGCAGCTTCCGGACAGACTATGGCTACACCTTC. As protein: CASSFRTDYGYTF.

The count of this clone is one. The chain is built from TRBV28 and TRBJ2-7; 14 bases are shared with TRBD2. The germline V gene encodes CDR1 MDHEN and CDR2 SYDVKM. J gave up 4 bases and V 4 bases, and 9 bases lay outside the gene matches. CDR3 length equals 17 residues. The CDR3 here is CASSSLRGLAGAYEQYF. CDR3 nucleotide sequence: TGTGCCAGCAGTTCCCTTCGGGGACTAGCGGGAGCATACGAGCAGTACTTC.

V usage is TRBV7-2 and J usage is TRBJ2-5, with 15 bases identical to TRBD2. This CDR3 region has 17 residues. V was pared by 3 bases and J by 5 bases, with 7 bases of the junction left unmatched. Looked up from germline, CDR1 is SGHTA and CDR2 is FQGNSA. CDR3 sequence: CASSFGTSGRTLETQYF. The DNA for the CDR3 is TGTGCCAGCAGCTTCGGGACTAGCGGGAGGACTTTGGAGACCCAGTACTTC.

This chain joins TRBV27 and TRBJ2-7; 8 bases fit TRBD1. V lost 1 base to trimming and J lost 13 bases; unmatched junction nucleotides: 9. CDR3 size: 13 residues. Germline V gene data show CDR1 as MNHEY and CDR2 as SMNVEV (reference sequence). The CDR3 DNA reads TGTGCCAGCAGTTTATTGCGGGACAGGCCACTATACTTC. Amino acid sequence: CASSLLRDRPLYF.

The J gene is TRBJ1-1, the V gene TRBV20-1, with 9 bases lining up with TRBD1. The CDR3 loop spans 14 amino acids. The J segment lost 4 bases and the V segment lost 3 bases, leaving 6 bases of the junction unmatched. The germline gives CDR1 DFQATT, CDR2 SNEGSKA (reference sequence). CDR3 coding DNA: TGCAGTGCTAGTCGAACAGGGGGCTTCACTGAAGCTTTCTTT. Translation gives CSASRTGGFTEAFF.

V is TRBV11-2 and J is TRBJ1-2; no definite D call. CDR1 and CDR2 (germline): SGHAT, FQNNGV. The V and J ends lost 3 bases and 8 bases respectively, with 10 bases between them. The CDR3 extends over 12 amino acids. The CDR3 sequence: CASSFDVAGYTF. Written as DNA, the CDR3 is TGTGCCAGCAGCTTCGACGTCGCCGGCTACACCTTC.

The CDR3 DNA reads TGTGCCAGCAGCTTATTCTCTAGCGGGAGCGATGAGCAGTTCTTC. Its translation: CASSLFSSGSDEQFF. The chain links TRBV7-3 to TRBJ2-1, with 10 bases aligning to TRBD2. Unmatched junction bases numbered 6, after V lost 2 bases and J lost 8 bases. This CDR3 is built from 15 residues. From germline, CDR1 is SGHTA and CDR2 FQGTGA.

J is TRBJ1-3 and V is TRBV14; unclear D gene. V lost 4 bases and J 4 bases, leaving 8 bases between the germline ends. Germline-derived CDR1 and CDR2 are SGHDN and FVKESK. This CDR3 has 13 amino acids. This chain's CDR3 is CASSPLVGNTIYF. Here the CDR3 DNA reads TGTGCCAGCAGCCCCCTTGTCGGAAACACCATATATTTT.

The chain employs TRBV19 and TRBJ1-2; D gene unclear. With 7 bases removed from V and 5 bases from J, the gap between germline ends came to 17 bases. The CDR3 runs to 14 residues. Germline CDR1 is LNHDA and CDR2 is SQIVND (reference sequence). CDR3 amino acids: CASTHPSGEYGYTF. The CDR3 DNA is TGTGCCAGTACCCACCCCTCCGGTGAATATGGCTACACCTTC.

This clone was picked up a small number of times. The chain uses TRBV1 and TRBJ2-4; the table assigns TRBD1, which was not confirmed against the DNA. TRBV1 is reported as a pseudogene. The CDR3 consists of 17 residues. CDR3 DNA: TGCACCAGCAGCAGGGGCCGAGAAAAACTAGCCAAAAACATTCAGTACTTC. Encoded protein: CTSSRGREKLAKNIQYF.

The rearrangement joins TRBV11-2 to TRBJ2-7, with TRBD2 matching 13 bases. This CDR3 comprises 15 residues. Germline values: CDR1 SGHAT, CDR2 FQNNGV. The J segment lost 3 bases and the V segment lost 5 bases, leaving 4 bases of the junction unmatched. The CDR3 nucleotides read TGTGCCAGCAGCCTTTGGACTAGCGGGAGCTACGAGCAGTACTTC. This translates into CASSLWTSGSYEQYF.

The CDR3 reads CASSPQNRGVDTEAFF. In DNA form, the CDR3 reads TGTGCCAGCTCACCGCAGAACAGGGGGGTAGACACTGAAGCTTTCTTT. The rearrangement links TRBV18 to TRBJ1-1; 8 positions match TRBD1. Germline trimming cut 3 bases from V and 3 bases from J; bases unmatched to any gene: 9. CDR3 length: 16 residues. The germline V gene encodes CDR1 KGHSH and CDR2 LQKENI. Variable domain in full (rest from reference TRBV18 and TRBJ1-1): NAGVMQNPRHLVRRRGQEARLRCSPMKGHSHVYWYRQLPEEGLKFMVYLQKENIIDESGMPKERFSAEFPKEGPSILRIQQVVRGDSAAYFCASSPQNRGVDTEAFFGQGTRLTVV.

The genes are TRBV9 and TRBJ2-1; TRBD2 matches at 7 bases. The length of the CDR3 is 15 residues. V lost 0 bases, J lost 8 bases, and 8 bases stayed unmatched. In germline, CDR1 is SGDLS, CDR2 YYNGEE. CDR3 loop: CASSVGLADGDEQFF. The CDR3 DNA follows: TGTGCCAGCAGCGTAGGGCTAGCGGACGGCGATGAGCAGTTCTTC. The variable domain in full, completed from reference TRBV9 and TRBJ2-1, reads DSGVTQTPKHLITATGQRVTLRCSPRSGDLSVYWYQQSLDQGLQFLIQYYNGEERAKGNILERFSAQQFPDLHSELNLSSLELGDSALYFCASSVGLADGDEQFFGPGTRLTVL.

This clone was detected only once. The CDR3 reads CASRMGQRETQYF. The CDR3 bases are TGTGCCAGCCGGATGGGACAGCGAGAGACCCAGTACTTC. The chain couples TRBV28 to TRBJ2-5, with 7 positions matching TRBD1. This CDR3 contains 13 residues. V lost 8 bases, J lost 4 bases, and 7 bases stayed unmatched. CDR1 and CDR2 from the germline V gene are MDHEN and SYDVKM.

The chain employs TRBV5-4 and TRBJ1-1, with D perhaps matching TRBD1 (6 bases). This CDR3 contains 14 residues. Per germline, CDR1 SGHNT and CDR2 YYREEE (reference sequence). Trimming removed 1 base at V and 3 bases at J, with 10 bases between. CDR3 loop: CASSLTGIDTEAFF. The CDR3 DNA reads TGTGCCAGCAGCTTGACAGGGATAGACACTGAAGCTTTCTTT.

The rearrangement uses TRBV5-4 and TRBJ2-7; 8 bases are a match to TRBD1. J was trimmed by 0 bases and V by 4 bases; bases with no gene match: 6. This CDR3 has 15 amino acids. The germline V gene has CDR1 SGHNT and CDR2 YYREEE (reference sequence). CDR3 in amino acids: CASSPGGSSSYEQYF. Written as DNA, the CDR3 is TGTGCCAGCAGCCCAGGGGGCTCAAGCTCCTACGAGCAGTACTTC.